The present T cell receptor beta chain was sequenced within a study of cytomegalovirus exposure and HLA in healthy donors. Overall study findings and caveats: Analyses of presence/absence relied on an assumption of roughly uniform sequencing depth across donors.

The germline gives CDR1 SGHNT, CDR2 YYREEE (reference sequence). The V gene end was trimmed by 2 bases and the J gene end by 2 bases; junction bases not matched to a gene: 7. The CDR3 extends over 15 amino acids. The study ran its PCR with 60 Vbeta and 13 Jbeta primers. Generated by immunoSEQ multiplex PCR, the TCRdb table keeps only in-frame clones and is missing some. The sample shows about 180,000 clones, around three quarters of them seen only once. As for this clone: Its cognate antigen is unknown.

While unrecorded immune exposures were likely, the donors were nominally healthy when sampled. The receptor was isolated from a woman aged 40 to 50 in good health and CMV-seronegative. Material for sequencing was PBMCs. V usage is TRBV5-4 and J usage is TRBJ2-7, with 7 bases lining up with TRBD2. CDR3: CASSFKRDPTYEQYF. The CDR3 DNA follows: TGTGCCAGCAGCTTCAAGCGGGACCCAACCTACGAGCAGTACTTC.